The clone carrying this T cell receptor (beta chain) showed up many times. The target antigen is unknown. The data are from a study of metastatic and nonmetastatic thyroid tumors. The overall study: Both malignant and benign thyroid patients supplied peripheral blood and tumor or nodule tissue samples, across which the repertoires of these patients were then compared. Notes on the study in general: Malignant tumors reportedly showed significantly higher TCR beta diversity than benign nodules in both blood and tumor.

All patients reached thyroid surgery having received no treatment beforehand. CDR1 is SGDLS and CDR2 is YYNGEE in the germline V gene. With 0 bases removed from V and 7 bases from J, the gap between germline ends came to 14 bases. The CDR3 totals 15 residues. TCRdb ran MiXCR on the PCR reads. In the table there are under 50,000 clones, under 20% of which are singletons. The sequenced material came from tumor tissue. V is TRBV9 and J is TRBJ2-1; a weak D match, TRBD2 (6 bases). The clonotype was recovered from a female donor with papillary thyroid cancer or a benign thyroid nodule (not recorded which). Some clones in this sample may be carry-over from other donors' samples. CDR3 sequence (DNA): TGTGCCAGCAGCGTAGAACTGGAGGGCAGGAATGAGCAGTTCTTC. Translated: CASSVELEGRNEQFF.